The 18 T cell receptor beta chains below were found in one sample sequenced in a study of regulatory T cells in long-lasting Graves disease. Documented time point: newly diagnosed GD, antithyroid drugs for less than 3 months. The authors made the TCR library using RNA they extracted from PBMCs. To make TCR beta libraries, researchers used iRepertoire HTBI primers and Arm-PCR of CDR3 regions. TCRdb ran MiXCR on the multiplex PCR reads and lists one entry per CDR3 protein. The sample has some 460,000 distinct CDR3 sequences; around 16% are singletons. These data were also reused for a study on T cells in Graves' hyperthyroidism and ophthalmopathy.

This material consisted of peripheral blood mononuclear cells (PBMCs), taken at new diagnosis, from a patient treated with antithyroid drugs. All receptors derive from a man aged 35 to 55 with Graves disease.

This clonotype has ten or more counts. The rearrangement joins TRBV3-1 to TRBJ2-1, with TRBD2 matching 11 bases. Germline V gene sequence: CDR1 LGHDT, CDR2 YNNKEL (reference sequence). The CDR3 has 14 amino acids. V lost 3 bases to trimming and J lost 6 bases; unmatched junction nucleotides: 1. DNA of the CDR3: TGTGCCAGCAGCCATAGCGGGAGGGGCAATGAGCAGTTCTTC. Translated: CASSHSGRGNEQFF.

The rearrangement joins TRBV3-1 to TRBJ1-2, with D hard to call. Germline V gene sequence: CDR1 LGHDT, CDR2 YNNKEL (reference sequence). Trimming took 0 bases from V and 8 from J, leaving 13 bases between them. CDR3 length: 14 amino acids. The DNA of the CDR3 is TGTGCCAGCAGCCAAGAAACAGACCCCGGCGGCTACACCTTC. Translation: CASSQETDPGGYTF.

This sequence joins TRBV11-2 and TRBJ2-7, with TRBD2 matching 12 bases. The V segment lost 5 bases and the J segment 0 bases; nucleotides outside the gene matches: 8. Germline-derived CDR1 and CDR2 are SGHAT and FQNNGV. The length of the CDR3 is 17 residues. In DNA form, the CDR3 reads TGTGCCAGCAGCGAAGGACTAGCGGGAACACTCTCCTACGAGCAGTACTTC. It is translated as CASSEGLAGTLSYEQYF.

This clonotype was recorded at least ten times. The chain uses TRBV12-3 or TRBV12-4 and TRBJ2-7; D might be TRBD2 (7 bases). V was clipped by 5 bases and J by 6 bases, with 17 bases between them. The CDR3 is 14 amino acids. The CDR3 reads CASSLGGGRSEQYF. The CDR3 coding sequence is TGTGCCAGCAGTCTGGGCGGGGGCCGCTCCGAGCAGTACTTC.

This clonotype was detected ten times or more. The genes are TRBV5-1 and TRBJ2-7; TRBD2 agrees at 14 bases. Germline CDR1 SGHRS, CDR2 YFSETQ. V lost 4 bases and J lost 0; bases outside the gene matches: 3. The CDR3 has 16 amino acids. CDR3 region: CASSLGTSGSSYEQYF. In DNA, the CDR3 is TGCGCCAGCAGCCTGGGGACTAGCGGGAGCTCCTACGAGCAGTACTTC.

This clonotype was counted a few times. This chain uses TRBV4-1 with TRBJ2-6; a possible D gene is TRBD2 (6 bases). CDR1 and CDR2 (germline): MGHRA, YSYEKL. V was pared by 3 bases and J by 3 bases, with 12 bases between. This CDR3 is built from 16 residues. The chain's CDR3 is CASSQERDFGANVLTF. The CDR3 coding sequence is TGCGCCAGCAGCCAGGAGAGGGACTTTGGGGCCAACGTCCTGACTTTC.

This clonotype appeared many times. The chain uses TRBV6-1 and TRBJ2-3, with a tentative D call TRBD2 (6 bases). Germline CDR1 MNHNS, CDR2 SASEGT. V lost 5 bases and J lost 1, with 13 bases in between. There are 15 residues in the CDR3. The CDR3 sequence is CASSPSGVGTDTQYF. DNA of the CDR3: TGTGCCAGCAGTCCCTCGGGGGTGGGCACAGATACGCAGTATTTT.

Many counts were recorded for this clonotype. The V and J genes are TRBV11-2 and TRBJ2-3, with D unclear. V shed 0 bases and J shed 6 bases, with 7 bases lying between them. The germline V gene has CDR1 SGHAT and CDR2 FQNNGV. CDR3 length: 13 residues. The CDR3 bases are TGTGCCAGCAGCTTAGATCTCTCGGATACGCAGTATTTT. Translated, it gives CASSLDLSDTQYF.

The V gene is TRBV6-5, the J gene TRBJ2-5, with D possibly TRBD1 on 5 matching bases. V lost 4 bases and J lost 6, with 15 bases in between. This CDR3 is 14 amino acids long. Germline V gene sequence: CDR1 MNHEY, CDR2 SVGAGI. The CDR3 region has the DNA TGTGCCAGCAGTTCTTCTGAGACAGCAAAGACCCAGTACTTC. It yields the protein CASSSSETAKTQYF.

This clonotype was counted many times. CDR3: CSARRTGETNTEAFF. As DNA, the CDR3 is TGCAGTGCTAGGCGGACAGGAGAGACTAACACTGAAGCTTTCTTT. The chain links TRBV20-1 to TRBJ1-1; 7 bases map to TRBD1. The CDR3 runs 15 residues. J gave up 2 bases and V 3 bases, and 9 bases lay outside the gene matches. The germline CDR1 and CDR2 sequences are DFQATT and SNEGSKA (reference sequence).

In this sample, this clonotype turned up many times. The rearrangement joins TRBV27 to TRBJ1-1, with D perhaps TRBD1 (5 bases). CDR1 and CDR2 from the germline V gene are MNHEY and SMNVEV (reference sequence). Trimming cost V 3 bases and J 4 bases, with 12 bases left between them. This CDR3 is 14 amino acids long. The CDR3 bases are TGTGCCAGCAGTTTCGGCAGGGTTAGCACTGAAGCTTTCTTT. Translation: CASSFGRVSTEAFF.

This clonotype was observed many times. V and J are TRBV7-9 and TRBJ2-7; 7 positions match TRBD2. This CDR3 is 15 amino acids long. With 1 base clipped from V and 1 base from J, the junction kept 4 bases outside the gene matches. Germline loops: CDR1 SEHNR, CDR2 FQNEAQ (reference sequence). As DNA, the CDR3 is TGTGCCAGCAGCTTAGACCTAGCGGCATCCTACGAGCAGTACTTC. Its protein is CASSLDLAASYEQYF.

This clonotype was recorded a few times. The chain employs TRBV7-3 and TRBJ2-3; possibly TRBD2 for D (5 bases). Germline CDR1 reads SGHTA; CDR2 reads FQGTGA. This CDR3 has 14 residues. Deletions cut 6 bases from V and 1 base from J, with 11 bases between. The CDR3 DNA is TGTGCCAGCAGGGCGGCGGGCCGCACAGATACGCAGTATTTT. Translating it yields CASRAAGRTDTQYF.

The rearrangement uses TRBV5-1 and TRBJ2-2; D unclear. The V gene lost 0 bases and the J gene lost 1 base, with 7 bases spanning the gap. Germline V lookup: CDR1 SGHRS, CDR2 YFSETQ. The CDR3 sequence is 15 residues long. The CDR3 is CASSLGIRNTGELFF. The CDR3 nucleotides are TGCGCCAGCAGCTTGGGTATCAGGAACACCGGGGAGCTGTTTTTT. The entire variable domain, with the rest obtained from reference TRBV5-1 and TRBJ2-2, is as follows: KAGVTQTPRYLIKTRGQQVTLSCSPISGHRSVSWYQQTPGQGLQFLFEYFSETQRNKGNFPGRFSGRQFSNSRSEMNVSTLELGDSALYLCASSLGIRNTGELFFGEGSRLTVL.

The chain is built from TRBV18 and TRBJ2-7; D ambiguous. Trimming pared 4 bases from V and 0 bases from J, leaving 10 bases between. The CDR3 covers 14 residues. The germline V gene encodes CDR1 KGHSH and CDR2 LQKENI. As DNA, the CDR3 is TGTGCCAGCTCACAGGACCGATACTCCTACGAGCAGTACTTC. Translation: CASSQDRYSYEQYF.

The gene calls are TRBV29-1 and TRBJ1-2; TRBD1 matches 7 bases. From germline, CDR1 is SQVTM and CDR2 ANQGSEA. V gave up 1 base and J gave up 8 bases; unmatched junction bases: 13. The CDR3 length is 15 residues. CDR3 in DNA: TGCAGCGTTGAAGCTCGGGCCAGGGGGATCGGGGGCTACACCTTC. Translation: CSVEARARGIGGYTF.

This clonotype showed up many times. The CDR3 DNA follows: TGTGCCAGCAGCCAAGATTTCCAGCGCACAGATACGCAGTATTTT. This translates into CASSQDFQRTDTQYF. The chain carries TRBV3-1 and TRBJ2-3; D ambiguous. Trimming shortened V by 0 bases and J by 1 base, and 8 bases separated the two germline ends. The CDR3 is 15 residues long. CDR1 and CDR2 (germline): LGHDT, YNNKEL (reference sequence).

On this clonotype: This clone may be a read error of a much larger clone one base away. The CDR3 here is CASSPSYRGSDTQYF. In DNA, the CDR3 is TGTGCCAGCAGCCCATCGTACAGGGGGTCGGATACGCAGTATTTT. This sequence joins TRBV11-3 and TRBJ2-3, with 8 bases lining up with TRBD1. V lost 5 bases, J lost 6 bases, and 10 bases stayed unmatched. CDR1 and CDR2 (germline): SGHNT, YENEEA. CDR3 length: 15 residues.